A single sample gave rise to the 25 T cell receptor beta chains below, sequenced in a study of cytomegalovirus exposure and HLA in healthy donors. The PCR contained 60 Vbeta and 13 Jbeta primers. Only in-frame clones appear in the TCRdb table, and some are missing; sequencing was by immunoSEQ multiplex PCR. The sample shows 95,000 to 150,000 clones, about 74% of them seen only once. The specimen was PBMCs. The receptors were gathered from a woman in her forties in good health and CMV-seropositive.

The chain recombines TRBV5-8 with TRBJ2-7; perhaps TRBD2 as D (6 bases). The CDR3 is 13 residues long. V was clipped by 5 bases and J by 7 bases, with 16 bases between them. Germline V gene sequence: CDR1 SGHTS, CDR2 YDEGEE. The CDR3: CASRDRGVGEQYF. Written as DNA, the CDR3 is TGTGCCAGCAGAGATCGCGGGGTAGGGGAGCAGTACTTC.

The rearrangement links TRBV29-1 to TRBJ2-3; D ambiguous. From germline, CDR1 is SQVTM and CDR2 ANQGSEA. The CDR3 runs 12 residues. CDR3 protein: CCGTEATDTQYF. CDR3 nucleotide sequence: TGCTGTGGAACAGAAGCCACAGATACGCAGTATTTT.

CDR3 DNA sequence: TGTGCCAGCAGCGCTACAGGGGGCAACTATGGCTACACCTTC. This sequence encodes CASSATGGNYGYTF. The rearrangement links TRBV9 to TRBJ1-2; TRBD1 matches at 9 bases. This CDR3 contains 14 residues. The germline gives CDR1 SGDLS, CDR2 YYNGEE. Unmatched junction bases numbered 2, after V lost 3 bases and J lost 2 bases.

The chain couples TRBV6-6 to TRBJ1-5; TRBD1 aligns across 9 bases. J lost 0 bases, V lost 5 bases, and 5 bases had no gene match. Germline CDR1 reads MNHNY; CDR2 reads SVGAGI (reference sequence). The CDR3 is 16 residues long. The CDR3 region is CASSTQGAVSNQPQHF. In DNA, the CDR3 is TGTGCCAGCAGTACACAGGGGGCTGTTAGCAATCAGCCCCAGCATTTT.

The chain employs TRBV13 and TRBJ1-6; 7 bases agree with TRBD1. This CDR3 spans 14 amino acids. Germline loops: CDR1 PRHDT, CDR2 FYEKMQ (reference sequence). V shed 6 bases, J shed 10 bases, and the junction held 9 bases outside the gene matches. The CDR3 DNA reads as TGTGCCAGCAGTCTCGGCACAGGGGACTCACCCCTCCACTTT. Translating it yields CASSLGTGDSPLHF.

This sequence joins TRBV27 and TRBJ2-3; 10 bases map to TRBD2. The CDR3 is 14 residues long. Germline V gene sequence: CDR1 MNHEY, CDR2 SMNVEV (reference sequence). V was pared by 7 bases and J by 3 bases, with 4 bases of the junction left unmatched. CDR3 region: CASTQRGGTDTQYF. The DNA for the CDR3 is TGTGCCAGCACTCAGCGGGGGGGAACAGATACGCAGTATTTT.

This chain uses TRBV19 with TRBJ1-2, with D possibly being TRBD1 (5 bases). V was pared by 0 bases and J by 4 bases, with 9 bases between. This CDR3 has 14 amino acids. The V gene's germline CDR1 is LNHDA and CDR2 SQIVND (reference sequence). CDR3 DNA: TGTGCCAGTAGTATAGAGACAGTCCTCTATGGCTACACCTTC. Protein product: CASSIETVLYGYTF.

The chain joins TRBV6-5 to TRBJ2-5; no definite D call. The J call may be wrong; the DNA end is better matched by TRBJ2-7. There are 13 residues in the CDR3. From germline, CDR1 is MNHEY and CDR2 SVGAGI. The chain's CDR3 is CASSSLPSHEQYF. CDR3 sequence (DNA): TGTGCCAGCAGCTCCCTTCCTTCCCACGAGCAGTACTTC.

This chain connects TRBV25-1 to TRBJ2-7; TRBD1 agrees at 7 bases. The junction had 13 bases not matched to a gene; V was cut back by 2 bases and J by 3 bases. Germline values: CDR1 MGHDK, CDR2 SYGVNS. There are 17 residues in the CDR3. The CDR3 DNA follows: TGTGCCAGCAGTGAAGTCCCCGGCAGGGGGAACGTCTACGAGCAGTACTTC. Amino acid sequence: CASSEVPGRGNVYEQYF.

This clone appeared a few times. The chain joins TRBV30 to TRBJ2-1; 7 nucleotides line up with TRBD2. The CDR3 consists of 14 residues. Germline CDR1 is GTSNPN and CDR2 is SVGIG (reference sequence). The ends lost 1 base at V and 8 bases at J; junction bases unmatched: 8. CDR3 protein: CAWSEGGRSDEQFF. The CDR3 region has the DNA TGTGCCTGGAGTGAGGGAGGGAGAAGCGATGAGCAGTTCTTC.

This chain connects TRBV18 to TRBJ1-4, with D possibly TRBD1 on 5 matching bases. The CDR3 spans 14 residues. The V and J ends lost 1 base and 6 bases respectively, with 9 bases between them. CDR1 KGHSH and CDR2 LQKENI come from the germline V gene. CDR3 sequence: CASSPQGLDEKLFF. In DNA, the CDR3 is TGTGCCAGCTCACCACAGGGGCTTGATGAAAAACTGTTTTTT.

The chain couples TRBV19 to TRBJ1-1, with 10 bases identical to TRBD1. There are 13 residues in the CDR3. Trimming took 6 bases from V and 4 from J; bases not matched to a gene: 2. In germline, CDR1 is LNHDA, CDR2 SQIVND (reference sequence). The CDR3 here is CASSRTGGTEAFF. CDR3 DNA sequence: TGTGCCAGTAGCCGGACAGGGGGCACTGAAGCTTTCTTT.

The rearrangement uses TRBV5-1 and TRBJ2-2, with TRBD2 matching 8 bases. The germline CDR1 and CDR2 sequences are SGHRS and YFSETQ. The CDR3 extends over 15 amino acids. V gave up 4 bases and J gave up 6 bases; unmatched junction bases: 8. The CDR3 region has the DNA TGCGCCAGCAGCGGGCAGCTAGCGGGTCCCGGGGAGCTGTTTTTT. It specifies CASSGQLAGPGELFF.

The V gene is TRBV9, the J gene TRBJ2-5, with a tentative D call TRBD2 (5 bases). Germline V CDR1 and CDR2: SGDLS, YYNGEE. V was clipped by 4 bases and J by 9 bases, with 22 bases between them. The CDR3 consists of 15 residues. The CDR3 loop reads CASSFTGEQFEAQYF. The CDR3 nucleotides are TGTGCCAGCAGCTTTACCGGGGAACAGTTCGAGGCCCAGTACTTC.

The chain uses TRBV10-3 and TRBJ1-6, with TRBD1 matching over 7 bases. Losses at the gene ends were 11 bases for V and 6 bases for J; bases not matched to a gene: 7. Per germline, CDR1 ENHRY and CDR2 SYGVKD. This CDR3 has 13 amino acids. The CDR3 loop reads CAAQQGINSPLHF. CDR3 sequence (DNA): TGTGCCGCCCAACAGGGGATTAATTCACCCCTCCACTTT.

The chain employs TRBV5-1 and TRBJ2-3; 7 positions agree with TRBD1. This CDR3 contains 14 residues. In germline, CDR1 is SGHRS, CDR2 YFSETQ. The J segment lost 0 bases and the V segment lost 5 bases, leaving 3 bases of the junction unmatched. In DNA form, the CDR3 reads TGCGCCAGCAGTAGACAGGGAAGCACAGATACGCAGTATTTT. Translating gives CASSRQGSTDTQYF.

The V and J genes are TRBV5-6 and TRBJ2-7, with 11 bases lining up with TRBD1. Trimming at V came to 4 bases and at J to 5 bases, leaving 8 bases not matched to a gene. Germline lookup yields CDR1 SGHDT and CDR2 YYEEEE. The CDR3 is 15 amino acids. In DNA, the CDR3 is TGTGCCAGCAGCGCACGGGACAGGGGGGCCGACGAGCAGTACTTC. Residues: CASSARDRGADEQYF.

This clone was counted a single time. J is TRBJ2-7 and V is TRBV7-2, with 9 bases matching TRBD2. Trimming at V came to 1 base and at J to 2 bases, leaving 6 bases not matched to a gene. Germline-derived CDR1 and CDR2 are SGHTA and FQGNSA. The CDR3 is made up of 16 amino acids. This CDR3 is CASSLDGTSRTYEQYF. CDR3 nucleotides: TGTGCCAGCAGCTTAGATGGGACTAGCAGGACCTACGAGCAGTACTTC.

The gene calls are TRBV5-4 and TRBJ2-5; 14 bases are shared with TRBD2. The germline V gene has CDR1 SGHNT and CDR2 YYREEE (reference sequence). V trimming: 3 bases; J trimming: 5 bases; junction bases outside the gene matches: 6. This CDR3 region has 16 residues. Written as DNA, the CDR3 is TGTGCCAGCAGCTCTAGACTAGCGGGAGGGCCGGAGACCCAGTACTTC. This codes for CASSSRLAGGPETQYF.

This chain joins TRBV4-3 and TRBJ1-1; D uncertain. Germline CDR1 reads LGHNA; CDR2 reads YSLEER. V shed 2 bases and J shed 7 bases, with 14 bases lying between them. The CDR3 extends over 14 amino acids. CDR3 bases: TGCGCCAGCAGCCAACATTCTGCCCCGGGTGAAGCTTTCTTT. The encoded protein is CASSQHSAPGEAFF.

This clone was observed a handful of times. The chain combines TRBV18 with TRBJ1-2, with D maybe TRBD1 (5 bases). CDR1 and CDR2 from the germline V gene are KGHSH and LQKENI. Trimming stripped 0 bases from V and 3 bases from J, with 23 bases between. The CDR3 is 19 residues long. The CDR3, as DNA: TGTGCCAGCTCACCACCGGGGCTCCGGCAGGCCGTGTCGTACTATGGCTACACCTTC. Translation gives CASSPPGLRQAVSYYGYTF.

The V call is TRBV19, the J call TRBJ1-2, with 10 bases lining up with TRBD1. The trim removed 8 bases at V and 4 bases at J, leaving 13 bases unmatched. Germline values: CDR1 LNHDA, CDR2 SQIVND (reference sequence). This CDR3 contains 16 residues. The CDR3 region is CASAETGGMALYGYTF. In nucleotides, the CDR3 is TGTGCCAGTGCAGAGACAGGGGGCATGGCCCTCTATGGCTACACCTTC.

V gene TRBV2 combines with J gene TRBJ2-6; no clear D. V gave up 10 bases and J gave up 4 bases, with 11 bases separating them. Germline CDR1 reads SNHLY; CDR2 reads FYNNEI. This CDR3 comprises 13 residues. The CDR3 nucleotides read TGTGCCATCTCGGGTACCGGGGCCAACGTCCTGACTTTC. Translated: CAISGTGANVLTF.

The chain combines TRBV29-1 with TRBJ1-5; TRBD1 matches 7 bases. Trimming removed 4 bases from V and 1 base from J; junction bases left unmatched: 7. CDR3 size: 15 residues. CDR1 and CDR2 from the germline V gene are SQVTM and ANQGSEA. Here the CDR3 DNA reads TGCAGCGTTGGAGGGGGCGATGGAAGCAATCAGCCCCAGCATTTT. The encoded protein is CSVGGGDGSNQPQHF.

V usage is TRBV6-6 and J usage is TRBJ2-5, with 7 bases fitting TRBD1. Matching the DNA end better, TRBJ2-7 makes the J call doubtful. The CDR3 extends over 12 amino acids. CDR1 is MNHNY, CDR2 SVGAGI, per germline (reference sequence). The CDR3 region has the DNA TGTGCCAGCAGCGGGACAGCCTACGAGCAGTACTTC. Amino acid sequence: CASSGTAYEQYF.